Following are 25 T cell receptor beta chains from one sample sequenced in a study of lymphopenia after photon versus proton radiotherapy. This table comes from immunoSEQ multiplex PCR, and its TCRdb copy is limited to in-frame clones, with some not included. The table has approximately 160,000 clones, around nine tenths seen once; the top ten hold about 4.7%. Source: peripheral blood, taken from a patient treated with photon-based radiotherapy. The receptors come from a man aged 50 or older with gastric cancer.

The rearrangement links TRBV30 to TRBJ2-2; D is unclear. There are 13 residues in the CDR3. Germline V gene sequence: CDR1 GTSNPN, CDR2 SVGIG (reference sequence). V was trimmed by 1 base and J by 2 bases, leaving 5 bases between them. CDR3 in DNA: TGTGCCTGGAGTGAGGTAAACACCGGGGAGCTGTTTTTT. Amino acid sequence: CAWSEVNTGELFF.

The rearrangement links TRBV19 to TRBJ1-1; perhaps TRBD1 as D (5 bases). There are 15 residues in the CDR3. Per the germline V gene, CDR1 is LNHDA and CDR2 is SQIVND (reference sequence). The ends were cut back, 5 bases at V and 1 base at J, with 14 bases in the middle. The DNA for the CDR3 is TGTGCCAGTAGTTTTGGGGAGGGGTGGAACACTGAAGCTTTCTTT. Protein: CASSFGEGWNTEAFF.

The chain has TRBV29-1 and TRBJ2-3; D is perhaps TRBD1 (6 bases). V was shortened by 2 bases and J by 0 bases, with 9 bases between the two germline ends. The germline V gene encodes CDR1 SQVTM and CDR2 ANQGSEA. The CDR3 length is 14 residues. CDR3 bases: TGCAGCGTTGAATGGACAGTTAGCACAGATACGCAGTATTTT. Its protein product is CSVEWTVSTDTQYF.

The gene calls are TRBV11-2 and TRBJ2-7, with 8 bases that match TRBD1. With V trimmed by 4 bases and J by 2 bases, 13 bases remained unmatched. Germline V lookup: CDR1 SGHAT, CDR2 FQNNGV. The CDR3 is made up of 17 amino acids. The DNA for the CDR3 is TGTGCCAGCAGCTCATATACGGGGACAGGTCAACCCTACGAGCAGTACTTC. It specifies CASSSYTGTGQPYEQYF.

The chain uses TRBV19 and TRBJ1-1; 8 nucleotides align to TRBD1. The CDR3 runs to 16 residues. V shed 6 bases, J shed 1 base, and the junction held 10 bases outside the gene matches. Germline values: CDR1 LNHDA, CDR2 SQIVND (reference sequence). The CDR3 bases are TGTGCCAGTAGCCTCGGACAGGGTAGGGGGAACACTGAAGCTTTCTTT. Protein: CASSLGQGRGNTEAFF.

The rearrangement joins TRBV5-4 to TRBJ1-1; unclear D gene. Germline lookup yields CDR1 SGHNT and CDR2 YYREEE (reference sequence). This CDR3 region has 13 residues. V lost 6 bases, J lost 0 bases, and 9 bases lay in between. CDR3 bases: TGTGCCAGCAAATCGGAAATGAACACTGAAGCTTTCTTT. As protein: CASKSEMNTEAFF.

The chain recombines TRBV28 with TRBJ1-4; TRBD1 might be the D (6 bases). The germline CDR1 and CDR2 sequences are MDHEN and SYDVKM. The CDR3 is 15 amino acids. V was cut by 2 bases and J by 8 bases, with 15 bases left in between. The CDR3 here is CASSLPTGLDEKLFF. In nucleotides, the CDR3 is TGTGCCAGCAGTTTACCCACAGGGTTGGACGAAAAACTGTTTTTT.

The rearrangement links TRBV10-1 to TRBJ2-1, with D hard to call. The CDR3 extends over 13 amino acids. Trimming took off 2 bases at V and 4 bases at J, with 6 bases between the two ends. Germline CDR1 is WNHNN and CDR2 is SYGVQD (reference sequence). The CDR3 loop is CASSEGKYNEQFF. The CDR3 region has the DNA TGCGCCAGCAGTGAGGGTAAATACAATGAGCAGTTCTTC.

V gene TRBV2 combines with J gene TRBJ1-2; D is unresolved. Trimming removed 4 bases at V and 8 bases at J, with 17 bases between. CDR3 size: 14 residues. Per germline, CDR1 SNHLY and CDR2 FYNNEI. The CDR3 reads CASSVSETRGGYTF. In DNA form, the CDR3 reads TGTGCCAGCAGTGTTAGTGAGACACGGGGAGGCTACACCTTC.

This clone came up once. The chain carries TRBV6-5 and TRBJ1-5; the D gene is possibly TRBD1 (5 bases). The V gene lost 0 bases and the J gene lost 6 bases, with 9 bases spanning the gap. The germline V gene encodes CDR1 MNHEY and CDR2 SVGAGI. The CDR3 is 14 amino acids. The CDR3 coding sequence is TGTGCCAGCAGTTACTCGTCGGGGGTTCAGCCCCAGCATTTT. Residues: CASSYSSGVQPQHF.

The genes are TRBV29-1 and TRBJ2-3; 10 nucleotides line up with TRBD2. Germline V lookup: CDR1 SQVTM, CDR2 ANQGSEA. V lost 7 bases and J lost 0; bases outside the gene matches: 7. The CDR3 covers 15 residues. The CDR3 spells CSASAGGPSTDTQYF. As DNA, the CDR3 is TGCAGCGCCTCAGCGGGAGGGCCTAGCACAGATACGCAGTATTTT.

The chain joins TRBV19 to TRBJ2-1, with D maybe TRBD2 (6 bases). Germline V gene lookup returns CDR1 LNHDA and CDR2 SQIVND (reference sequence). This CDR3 spans 15 amino acids. Trimming removed 3 bases at V and 3 bases at J, with 12 bases between. In DNA, the CDR3 is TGTGCCAGTAGTATTGCGAGACTAGGCTACAATGAGCAGTTCTTC. Amino acids: CASSIARLGYNEQFF.

This chain joins TRBV5-1 and TRBJ1-3, with 7 bases aligning to TRBD1. The junction had 7 bases not matched to a gene; V was cut back by 4 bases and J by 0 bases. This CDR3 comprises 16 residues. Per germline, CDR1 SGHRS and CDR2 YFSETQ. The CDR3 loop reads CASSRTGDFSGNTIYF. CDR3 sequence (DNA): TGCGCCAGCAGCCGAACAGGGGATTTCTCTGGAAACACCATATATTTT.

The rearrangement uses TRBV19 and TRBJ2-7; 8 bases map to TRBD2. V gave up 5 bases and J gave up 3 bases; unmatched junction bases: 6. Looked up from germline, CDR1 is LNHDA and CDR2 is SQIVND (reference sequence). The CDR3 consists of 14 residues. The DNA for the CDR3 is TGTGCCAGTAGTGTGAGCGGGAGTTTCTACGAGCAGTACTTC. It translates to CASSVSGSFYEQYF.

The V and J genes are TRBV18 and TRBJ1-2; possible D gene TRBD1, 5 bases. This CDR3 has 16 residues. V shed 3 bases and J shed 0 bases, with 14 bases lying between them. Germline V gene lookup returns CDR1 KGHSH and CDR2 LQKENI. The CDR3 reads CASSPNRDDANYGYTF. The CDR3 nucleotides read TGTGCCAGCTCACCGAACCGGGACGACGCTAACTATGGCTACACCTTC. Full variable domain (rest looked up from reference TRBV18 and TRBJ1-2): NAGVMQNPRHLVRRRGQEARLRCSPMKGHSHVYWYRQLPEEGLKFMVYLQKENIIDESGMPKERFSAEFPKEGPSILRIQQVVRGDSAAYFCASSPNRDDANYGYTFGSGTRLTVV.

The rearrangement links TRBV5-1 to TRBJ2-3; D ambiguous. Germline values: CDR1 SGHRS, CDR2 YFSETQ. With 4 bases removed from V and 5 bases from J, the gap between germline ends came to 5 bases. CDR3 size: 11 residues. The chain's CDR3 is CASSALDTQYF. CDR3 DNA sequence: TGCGCCAGCAGCGCGTTAGATACGCAGTATTTT.

This chain joins TRBV7-9 and TRBJ2-5; no reliable D call. Trimming took 6 bases from V and 4 from J, leaving 12 bases between them. CDR1 and CDR2 from the germline V gene are SEHNR and FQNEAQ (reference sequence). The CDR3 length is 13 residues. The CDR3 is CASSNLGSETQYF. CDR3 DNA: TGTGCCAGCAGTAACCTGGGGTCAGAGACCCAGTACTTC.

This sequence joins TRBV27 and TRBJ1-4; tentatively, D is TRBD1 (6 bases). Trimming pared 5 bases from V and 10 bases from J, leaving 23 bases between. The CDR3 is 16 residues long. Germline CDR1 and CDR2: MNHEY and SMNVEV (reference sequence). CDR3 loop: CASSKPTGRAAVKLFF. The DNA of the CDR3 is TGTGCCAGCAGTAAACCGACAGGTCGGGCTGCTGTAAAACTGTTTTTT.

This clone has a single count. This chain links TRBV7-9 with TRBJ1-1; D perhaps matches TRBD1 (5 bases). The V end was cut by 1 base, the J end by 0 bases, with 12 bases between. The CDR3 totals 16 residues. Per germline, CDR1 SEHNR and CDR2 FQNEAQ (reference sequence). CDR3 sequence reads: CASSLGMGGLNTEAFF. The CDR3, as DNA: TGTGCCAGCAGCTTAGGTATGGGGGGGTTGAACACTGAAGCTTTCTTT.

The V call is TRBV18, the J call TRBJ2-1, with D uncertain. Trimming shortened V by 3 bases and J by 9 bases, and 9 bases separated the two germline ends. The CDR3 is made up of 12 amino acids. Germline V gives CDR1 KGHSH, CDR2 LQKENI. The CDR3 DNA reads TGTGCCAGCTCACCTAACGGTAGTGAGCAGTTCTTC. Encoded protein: CASSPNGSEQFF.

The V and J genes are TRBV5-1 and TRBJ1-4, with TRBD1 as a possible D gene (5 bases). V was cut by 0 bases and J by 8 bases, with 11 bases left in between. CDR3 length: 14 amino acids. Per the germline V gene, CDR1 is SGHRS and CDR2 is YFSETQ. The CDR3 sequence is CASSLVGRVEKLFF. The CDR3, as DNA: TGCGCCAGCAGCTTGGTGGGCAGGGTCGAAAAACTGTTTTTT.

This clone was picked up one time. This chain connects TRBV5-1 to TRBJ2-3, with a possible D match to TRBD1 (6 bases). Trimming cost V 5 bases and J 6 bases, with 19 bases left between them. The CDR3 loop spans 15 amino acids. Looked up from germline, CDR1 is SGHRS and CDR2 is YFSETQ. The CDR3 nucleotides are TGCGCCAGCAGGCTCGGGGACATTGGTAAGGATACGCAGTATTTT. It is translated as CASRLGDIGKDTQYF.

This clone was observed once. The V gene is TRBV7-9, the J gene TRBJ1-5; D remains ambiguous. V was shortened by 2 bases and J by 3 bases, with 11 bases between the two germline ends. The CDR3 loop spans 15 amino acids. Germline loops: CDR1 SEHNR, CDR2 FQNEAQ (reference sequence). In DNA, the CDR3 is TGTGCCAGCAGCTTAAGTTCCGGGCCCAATCAGCCCCAGCATTTT. It translates to CASSLSSGPNQPQHF.

The V call is TRBV27, the J call TRBJ2-2; D is perhaps TRBD1 (6 bases). The V gene lost 4 bases and the J gene lost 4 bases, with 10 bases spanning the gap. The CDR3 covers 14 residues. The germline V gene has CDR1 MNHEY and CDR2 SMNVEV (reference sequence). CDR3 region: CASSWSRGTGELFF. DNA of the CDR3: TGTGCCAGCAGTTGGAGCAGGGGCACCGGGGAGCTGTTTTTT.

The chain is built from TRBV29-1 and TRBJ2-3, with 14 nucleotides matching TRBD2. The V segment lost 5 bases and the J segment 4 bases; nucleotides outside the gene matches: 11. Per germline, CDR1 SQVTM and CDR2 ANQGSEA. The CDR3 sequence is 17 residues long. The CDR3 here is CSVPGTSGSTGSDTQYF. DNA of the CDR3: TGCAGCGTTCCTGGGACTAGCGGGAGTACTGGGTCAGATACGCAGTATTTT.